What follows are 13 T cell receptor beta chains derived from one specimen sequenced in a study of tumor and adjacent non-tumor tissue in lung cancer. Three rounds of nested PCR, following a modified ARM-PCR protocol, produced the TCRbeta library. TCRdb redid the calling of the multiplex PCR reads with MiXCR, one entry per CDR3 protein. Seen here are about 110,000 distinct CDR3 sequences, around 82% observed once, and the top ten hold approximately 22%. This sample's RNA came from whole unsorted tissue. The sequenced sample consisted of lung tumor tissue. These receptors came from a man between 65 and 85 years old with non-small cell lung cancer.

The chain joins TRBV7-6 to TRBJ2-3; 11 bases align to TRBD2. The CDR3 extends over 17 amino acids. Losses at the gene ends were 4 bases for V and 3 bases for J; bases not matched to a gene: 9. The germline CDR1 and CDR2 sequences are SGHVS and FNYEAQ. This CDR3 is CASSWFSGGAGTDTQYF. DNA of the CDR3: TGTGCCAGCAGCTGGTTTAGCGGGGGGGCCGGGACAGATACGCAGTATTTT.

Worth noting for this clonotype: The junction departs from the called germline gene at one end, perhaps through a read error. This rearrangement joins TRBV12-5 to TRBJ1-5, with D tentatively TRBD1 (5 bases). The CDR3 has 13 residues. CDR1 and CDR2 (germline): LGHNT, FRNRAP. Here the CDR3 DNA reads TGTGTTAGTGATTTTGACAGAAATCAACCCCAGCATTTT. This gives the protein CVSDFDRNQPQHF. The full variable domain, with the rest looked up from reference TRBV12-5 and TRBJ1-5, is DARVTQTPRHKVTEMGQEVTMRCQPILGHNTVFWYRQTMMQGLELLAYFRNRAPLDDSGMPKDRFSAEMPDATLATLKIQPSEPRDSAVYFCVSDFDRNQPQHFGDGTRLSIL.

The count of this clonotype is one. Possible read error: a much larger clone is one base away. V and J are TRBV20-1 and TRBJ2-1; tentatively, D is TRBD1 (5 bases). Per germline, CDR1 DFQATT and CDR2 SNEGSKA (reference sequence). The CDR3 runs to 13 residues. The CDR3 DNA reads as TGCAGTGCTAGTCCAGTCCTAGGGGATGAGCAGATCTTC. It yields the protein CSASPVLGDEQIF.

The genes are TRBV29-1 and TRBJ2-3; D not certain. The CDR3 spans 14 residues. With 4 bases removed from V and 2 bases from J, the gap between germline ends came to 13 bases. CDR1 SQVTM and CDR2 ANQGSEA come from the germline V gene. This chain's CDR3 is CSVVPCNYTDTQYF. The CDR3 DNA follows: TGCAGCGTTGTCCCATGCAACTACACAGATACGCAGTATTTT.

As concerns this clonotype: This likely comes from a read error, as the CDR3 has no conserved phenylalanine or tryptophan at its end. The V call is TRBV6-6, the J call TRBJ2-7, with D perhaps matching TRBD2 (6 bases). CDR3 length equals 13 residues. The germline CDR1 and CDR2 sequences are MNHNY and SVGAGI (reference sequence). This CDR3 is CASRYSRGYEQYL. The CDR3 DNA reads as TGTGCCAGCAGGTACTCGCGGGGCTACGAGCAGTACCTC.

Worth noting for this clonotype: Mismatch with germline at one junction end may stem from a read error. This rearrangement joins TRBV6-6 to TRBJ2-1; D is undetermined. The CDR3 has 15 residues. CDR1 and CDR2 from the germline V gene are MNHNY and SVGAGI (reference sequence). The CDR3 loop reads CAISYWTGADNEQFF. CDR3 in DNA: TGTGCCATCAGTTACTGGACGGGCGCAGACAATGAGCAGTTCTTC.

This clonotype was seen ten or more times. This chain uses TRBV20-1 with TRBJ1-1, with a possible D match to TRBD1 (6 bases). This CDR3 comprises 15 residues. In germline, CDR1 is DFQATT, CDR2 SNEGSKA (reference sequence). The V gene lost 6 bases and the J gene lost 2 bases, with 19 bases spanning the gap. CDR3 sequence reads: CSAAGVMLGNTEAFF. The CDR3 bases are TGCAGTGCGGCAGGGGTAATGTTAGGTAACACTGAAGCTTTCTTT.

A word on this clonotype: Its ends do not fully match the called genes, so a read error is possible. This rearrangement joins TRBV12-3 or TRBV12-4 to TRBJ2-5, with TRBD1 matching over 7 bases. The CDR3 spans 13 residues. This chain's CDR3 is CASSRDRKEIQYF. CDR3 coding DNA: TGTGCCAGCAGCCGGGACAGAAAAGAGATCCAGTACTTC.

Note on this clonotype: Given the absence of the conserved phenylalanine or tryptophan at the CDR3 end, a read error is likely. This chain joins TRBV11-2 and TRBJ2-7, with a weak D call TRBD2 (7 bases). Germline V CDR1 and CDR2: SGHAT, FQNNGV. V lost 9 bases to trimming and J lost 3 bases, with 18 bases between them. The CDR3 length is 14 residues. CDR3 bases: TGTGCCAGGAGCGGGGACAACATAAGCTACGAGCAGTACTAC. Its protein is CARSGDNISYEQYY.

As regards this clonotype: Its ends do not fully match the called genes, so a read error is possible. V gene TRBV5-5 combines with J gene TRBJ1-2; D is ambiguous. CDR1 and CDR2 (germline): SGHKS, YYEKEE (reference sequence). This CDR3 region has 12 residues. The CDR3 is CASTLDDIGYTF. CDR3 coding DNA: TGTGCCAGCACCTTGGATGATATTGGGTACACCTTC.

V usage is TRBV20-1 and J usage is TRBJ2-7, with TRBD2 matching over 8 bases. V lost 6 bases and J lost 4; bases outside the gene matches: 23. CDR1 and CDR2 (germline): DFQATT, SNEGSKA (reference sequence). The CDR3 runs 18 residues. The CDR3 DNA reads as TGCAGTGCGACCCGACTTATGGGGACTAGTGGGAGGGATTACGAGCAGTACTTC. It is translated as CSATRLMGTSGRDYEQYF.

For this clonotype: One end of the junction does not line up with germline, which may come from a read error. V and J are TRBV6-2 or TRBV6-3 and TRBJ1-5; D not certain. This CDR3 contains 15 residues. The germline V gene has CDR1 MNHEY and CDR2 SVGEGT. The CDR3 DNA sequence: TGTGCCAGCAGTCAGTACCTGGGTGGCAATCAACCCCAGCATTTT. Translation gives CASSQYLGGNQPQHF.

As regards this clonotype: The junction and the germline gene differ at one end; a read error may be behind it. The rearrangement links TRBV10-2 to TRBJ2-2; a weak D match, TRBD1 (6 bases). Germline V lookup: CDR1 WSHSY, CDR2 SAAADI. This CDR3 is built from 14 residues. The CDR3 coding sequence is TGCACCAGCAAGAGGGACACTAATACCGGGGAGCTGTTTTTT. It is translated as CTSKRDTNTGELFF.